Sequencing of this T cell receptor beta chain was carried out in a study of cytomegalovirus exposure and HLA in healthy donors. Overall study results and limits: Reports indicated that the classifier achieved high specificity and sensitivity in diagnosing cytomegalovirus status.

Measured with immunoSEQ multiplex PCR; TCRdb has only the in-frame clones, and not every one. This sample carries almost 65,000 clones, around 89% of them seen once, and the ten largest clones take around 1.7%. As for this clone: Its antigen remains unknown.

V lost 6 bases and J lost 4; bases outside the gene matches: 11. Germline V gene sequence: CDR1 MNHEY, CDR2 SMNVEV (reference sequence). The CDR3 length is 15 residues. The receptor was derived from a woman aged 18-29 years in good health and CMV-seronegative. The gene calls are TRBV27 and TRBJ2-5; 7 bases align to TRBD1. The specimen was PBMCs. The CDR3 is CASSLGQVNSETQYF. The CDR3 DNA is TGTGCCAGCAGCCTCGGACAGGTCAACTCAGAGACCCAGTACTTC.